A single sample is the source of the 8 T cell receptor beta chains below, sequenced in a study of shared clonotypes between healthy human individuals. The naive CD8 population came from CD45RO-negative cells selected for CCR7, without terminally differentiated effector memory CD45RA+ cells. This table comes from immunoSEQ multiplex PCR, and its TCRdb copy is limited to in-frame clones, with some not included. The sample consists of approximately 2,200,000 clones, roughly 91% of them appearing once. Sequences were obtained from naive CD8+ T cells from PBMCs. These receptors all stem from a man younger than 35 in good health. Some clones in this sample may be carry-over from other donors' samples.

The rearrangement links TRBV14 to TRBJ2-5; a weak D match, TRBD2 (5 bases). Per the germline V gene, CDR1 is SGHDN and CDR2 is FVKESK. V was trimmed by 0 bases and J by 5 bases, leaving 10 bases between them. The CDR3 has 14 residues. The CDR3 loop reads CASSQETIGETQYF. In nucleotides, the CDR3 is TGTGCCAGCAGCCAAGAGACTATCGGGGAGACCCAGTACTTC.

This chain links TRBV28 with TRBJ1-5; TRBD1 aligns across 8 bases. From germline, CDR1 is MDHEN and CDR2 SYDVKM. J lost 5 bases, V lost 11 bases, and 11 bases had no gene match. The CDR3 totals 14 residues. The CDR3 DNA reads TGTGCCGGGGGGACAGGTCTGAGGTATCAGCCCCAGCATTTT. It is translated as CAGGTGLRYQPQHF.

The chain recombines TRBV2 with TRBJ2-7, with 10 positions matching TRBD1. The V gene end was trimmed by 6 bases and the J gene end by 6 bases; junction bases not matched to a gene: 8. Per germline, CDR1 SNHLY and CDR2 FYNNEI. CDR3 length: 14 residues. The CDR3 DNA follows: TGTGCCAGCAGGACAGGACAGGGGGTTATCGAGCAGTACTTC. Translation: CASRTGQGVIEQYF.

The chain joins TRBV6-5 to TRBJ1-1; TRBD1 matches at 8 bases. The trim removed 7 bases at V and 4 bases at J, leaving 11 bases unmatched. Germline loops: CDR1 MNHEY, CDR2 SVGAGI. This CDR3 is built from 15 residues. Here the CDR3 reads CASTRTGIGSTEAFF. Here the CDR3 DNA reads TGTGCCAGCACCCGGACAGGGATAGGGAGCACTGAAGCTTTCTTT.

The J gene is TRBJ2-7, the V gene TRBV6-1; TRBD2 is a possible D gene (5 bases). The CDR3 covers 15 residues. Between the trimmed V and J ends, which lost 10 bases and 4 bases, there was a span of 23 bases. The germline gives CDR1 MNHNS, CDR2 SASEGT. The CDR3: CATLKVEGEGYEQYF. CDR3 nucleotide sequence: TGTGCCACCCTAAAGGTAGAGGGAGAGGGATACGAGCAGTACTTC.

The chain combines TRBV9 with TRBJ1-2; D gene uncertain. The CDR3 spans 15 residues. Trimming left V 0 bases short and J 2 bases short, with 11 bases between. Germline lookup yields CDR1 SGDLS and CDR2 YYNGEE. CDR3 in amino acids: CASSVGGPLNYGYTF. The CDR3 DNA reads TGTGCCAGCAGCGTAGGTGGACCTCTGAACTATGGCTACACCTTC.

The J gene is TRBJ2-7, the V gene TRBV23-1; D remains ambiguous. TRBV23-1 belongs to the ORF category, with a function that is uncertain. The CDR3 sequence is 15 residues long. Between the trimmed V and J ends, which lost 4 bases and 2 bases, there was a span of 15 bases. CDR3 amino acids: CASSPGSFVPYEQYF. As DNA, the CDR3 is TGCGCCAGCAGTCCAGGATCCTTTGTACCCTACGAGCAGTACTTC.

This clone was observed a few times. J is TRBJ1-1 and V is TRBV5-6; 8 bases map to TRBD1. Germline values: CDR1 SGHDT, CDR2 YYEEEE. After removal of 4 bases from V and 7 bases from J, the junction contained 3 bases not matched to a gene. This CDR3 spans 12 amino acids. As DNA, the CDR3 is TGTGCCAGCAGCCCCGGACAGGGTGAAGCTTTCTTT. Translating it yields CASSPGQGEAFF.